These 18 T cell receptor beta chains originate from one sample sequenced in a study of blood T cell repertoires in COVID-19. Sequenced by immunoSEQ multiplex PCR; TCRdb stores in-frame clones only, minus some. The data hold about 74,000 clones, with about nine tenths observed a single time. The sequenced sample consisted of peripheral blood. These TCRs come from a man aged 50-59 years with acute or convalescent COVID-19.

The chain links TRBV7-2 to TRBJ2-1, with D possibly TRBD2 on 5 matching bases. CDR1 is SGHTA and CDR2 is FQGNSA in the germline V gene. This CDR3 is 14 amino acids long. Trimming took off 5 bases at V and 9 bases at J, with 17 bases between the two ends. This CDR3 is CASSARPRGGEQFF. The CDR3 bases are TGTGCCAGCAGCGCCCGGCCGAGAGGAGGTGAGCAGTTCTTC.

This sequence joins TRBV3-1 (or the pseudogene TRBV3-2) and TRBJ2-1, with 15 bases matching TRBD2. V shed 4 bases, J shed 7 bases, and the junction held 2 bases outside the gene matches. Germline lookup yields CDR1 LGHDT and CDR2 YNNKEL (reference sequence). This CDR3 contains 15 residues. In nucleotides, the CDR3 is TGTGCCAGCAGCCTAGGGACTAGCGGGGGGAATGAGCAGTTCTTC. Encoded protein: CASSLGTSGGNEQFF.

The chain uses TRBV5-1 and TRBJ2-1; D uncertain. CDR1 SGHRS and CDR2 YFSETQ come from the germline V gene. V was trimmed by 0 bases and J by 8 bases, leaving 12 bases between them. This CDR3 is 14 amino acids long. CDR3 loop: CASSLAASSHEQFF. The CDR3 bases are TGCGCCAGCAGCTTGGCCGCTAGTAGCCATGAGCAGTTCTTC.

V is TRBV19 and J is TRBJ1-1; D is uncertain. Trimming removed 4 bases from V and 1 base from J, with 7 bases in between. The CDR3 covers 13 residues. CDR1 LNHDA and CDR2 SQIVND come from the germline V gene (reference sequence). The CDR3 DNA follows: TGTGCCAGTAGTACAACCGGGAACACTGAAGCTTTCTTT. This encodes CASSTTGNTEAFF.

This clone has only one observation. The genes are TRBV5-1 and TRBJ1-2, with 8 bases aligning to TRBD1. Unmatched junction bases numbered 8, after V lost 0 bases and J lost 4 bases. This CDR3 spans 16 amino acids. In germline, CDR1 is SGHRS, CDR2 YFSETQ. The CDR3 loop reads CASSLGQGAPSYGYTF. The DNA for the CDR3 is TGCGCCAGCAGCTTGGGTCAGGGGGCGCCGAGCTATGGCTACACCTTC.

CDR3 DNA: TGTGCCAGCAGGTTGAGCGGGGTGGAGACCCAGTACTTC. Translating it yields CASRLSGVETQYF. The V and J genes are TRBV27 and TRBJ2-5, with 7 bases that match TRBD2. This CDR3 spans 13 amino acids. From germline, CDR1 is MNHEY and CDR2 SMNVEV (reference sequence). Trimming at V came to 6 bases and at J to 5 bases, leaving 6 bases not matched to a gene.

The chain links TRBV7-8 to TRBJ2-7; 7 bases are shared with TRBD1. CDR1 and CDR2 (germline): SGHVS, FQNEAQ. The CDR3 has 15 residues. After removal of 6 bases from V and 5 bases from J, the junction contained 13 bases not matched to a gene. Written as DNA, the CDR3 is TGTGCCAGCAGGCCTACAGGGGTAATTATCGACGAGCAGTACTTC. It translates to CASRPTGVIIDEQYF.

J is TRBJ2-1 and V is TRBV28; the D is unclear. Trimming stripped 1 base from V and 0 bases from J, with 10 bases between. The CDR3 contains 16 residues. The germline V gene encodes CDR1 MDHEN and CDR2 SYDVKM. The CDR3 protein is CASSLFASGSYNEQFF. CDR3 DNA: TGTGCCAGCAGTTTATTTGCGAGTGGCTCCTACAATGAGCAGTTCTTC.

The J gene is TRBJ2-7, the V gene TRBV27; 11 bases map to TRBD1. Germline V gives CDR1 MNHEY, CDR2 SMNVEV (reference sequence). The length of the CDR3 is 16 residues. V shed 3 bases, J shed 0 bases, and the junction held 4 bases outside the gene matches. This CDR3 reads CASSFLGQGDSYEQYF. CDR3 nucleotides: TGTGCCAGCAGTTTCTTGGGACAGGGGGACTCCTACGAGCAGTACTTC.

CDR3 coding DNA: TGTGCCAGCAGCTTAGCGACAACGGACAGGTCTCTTGAAAAACTGTTTTTT. This sequence encodes CASSLATTDRSLEKLFF. The V and J genes are TRBV7-9 and TRBJ1-4; 7 bases map to TRBD1. With 0 bases clipped from V and 7 bases from J, the junction kept 11 bases outside the gene matches. Germline values: CDR1 SEHNR, CDR2 FQNEAQ (reference sequence). The CDR3 sequence is 17 residues long.

V gene TRBV6-5 combines with J gene TRBJ2-1, with TRBD1 identical over 9 bases. Germline lookup yields CDR1 MNHEY and CDR2 SVGAGI. This CDR3 region has 15 residues. The trim removed 4 bases at V and 4 bases at J, leaving 5 bases unmatched. The DNA of the CDR3 is TGTGCCAGCAGTTCGGACAGGGGAGGTTACAATGAGCAGTTCTTC. Amino acid sequence: CASSSDRGGYNEQFF.

The chain combines TRBV21-1 with TRBJ2-2; whether TRBD2, the table's D call, matches the DNA was not checked. TRBV21-1 is marked as a pseudogene. This CDR3 spans 19 amino acids. CDR3 DNA sequence: TGTGCCAGCAGCAAAGCAGGTGGGACTAGCGGGAGTTCCACCGGGGAGCTGTTTTTT. The encoded protein is CASSKAGGTSGSSTGELFF.

The chain uses TRBV19 and TRBJ1-5; maybe TRBD1 (5 bases). The V gene lost 3 bases and the J gene lost 5 bases, with 11 bases spanning the gap. Germline V CDR1 and CDR2: LNHDA, SQIVND (reference sequence). This CDR3 comprises 14 residues. DNA of the CDR3: TGTGCCAGTAGTATGATGGCAGGGTATCAGCCCCAGCATTTT. It translates to CASSMMAGYQPQHF.

The rearrangement joins TRBV29-1 to TRBJ2-2, with 8 bases fitting TRBD1. Germline-derived CDR1 and CDR2 are SQVTM and ANQGSEA. Trimming removed 6 bases from V and 7 bases from J; junction bases left unmatched: 7. The CDR3 length is 13 residues. CDR3: CSVWTGKDGELFF. CDR3 sequence (DNA): TGCAGCGTCTGGACAGGGAAGGACGGGGAGCTGTTTTTT.

This clone was counted a single time. This sequence joins TRBV9 and TRBJ1-5; D ambiguous. Trimming shortened V by 0 bases and J by 5 bases, and 6 bases separated the two germline ends. The CDR3 runs 13 residues. Looked up from germline, CDR1 is SGDLS and CDR2 is YYNGEE. Here the CDR3 DNA reads TGTGCCAGCAGCGTAGCTCCCGATCAGCCCCAGCATTTT. Protein sequence: CASSVAPDQPQHF.

The chain couples TRBV27 to TRBJ2-7, with 12 bases that match TRBD1. Germline CDR1 and CDR2: MNHEY and SMNVEV (reference sequence). V was clipped by 6 bases and J by 7 bases; unmatched bases: 13. This CDR3 is 16 amino acids long. The CDR3 spells CASSAGTWDRGREQYF. The CDR3 DNA sequence: TGTGCCAGCAGCGCAGGCACATGGGACAGGGGGCGGGAGCAGTACTTC.

CDR3: CASSVMGGVQEKPLHF. CDR3 coding DNA: TGTGCCAGCAGCGTAATGGGGGGGGTGCAAGAGAAACCCCTCCACTTT. The rearrangement joins TRBV9 to TRBJ1-6; weak D call: TRBD1 (5 bases). This CDR3 comprises 16 residues. Per germline, CDR1 SGDLS and CDR2 YYNGEE. Trimming shortened V by 1 base and J by 12 bases, and 20 bases separated the two germline ends.

The chain couples TRBV21-1 to TRBJ1-1; the D call TRBD1 from the table was never checked on the DNA. TRBV21-1 constitutes a pseudogene. The length of the CDR3 is 14 residues. CDR3 sequence reads: CASNRTGSATEAFF. The CDR3 DNA reads TGTGCCAGCAACCGGACAGGATCGGCAACTGAAGCTTTCTTT.